This T cell receptor (beta chain) was obtained from a study of blood T cell repertoires in COVID-19. Sequencing used immunoSEQ multiplex PCR; TCRdb keeps in-frame clones, though not all of them. The data show about 80,000 clones, roughly 84% seen once. CDR3 length: 14 residues. The J segment lost 9 bases and the V segment lost 0 bases, leaving 5 bases of the junction unmatched. Germline V gene lookup returns CDR1 SGHDT and CDR2 YYEEEE. Sequenced input: peripheral blood. The chain employs TRBV5-6 and TRBJ2-7; TRBD2 agrees at 11 bases. This TCR was sampled from a man over 45 with acute or convalescent COVID-19. The CDR3 nucleotides are TGTGCCAGCAGCTTGGGTAGCGGGGGGGCCGGGCAGTACTTC. Encoded protein: CASSLGSGGAGQYF.